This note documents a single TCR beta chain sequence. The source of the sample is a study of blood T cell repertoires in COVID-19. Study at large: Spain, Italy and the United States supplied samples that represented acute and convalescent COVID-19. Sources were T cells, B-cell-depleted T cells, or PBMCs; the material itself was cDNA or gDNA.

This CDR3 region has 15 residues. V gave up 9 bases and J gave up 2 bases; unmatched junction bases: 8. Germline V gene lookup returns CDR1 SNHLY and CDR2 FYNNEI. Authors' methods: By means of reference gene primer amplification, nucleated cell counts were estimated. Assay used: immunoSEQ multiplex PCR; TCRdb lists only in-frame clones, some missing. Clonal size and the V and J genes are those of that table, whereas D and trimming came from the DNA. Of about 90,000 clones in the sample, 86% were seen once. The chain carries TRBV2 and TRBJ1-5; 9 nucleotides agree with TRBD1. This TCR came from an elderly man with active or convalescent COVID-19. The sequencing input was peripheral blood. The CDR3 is CASKSGTGRNQPQHF. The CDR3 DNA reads TGTGCCAGTAAATCCGGGACAGGGCGCAATCAGCCCCAGCATTTT. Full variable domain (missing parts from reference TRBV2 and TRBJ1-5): EPEVTQTPSHQVTQMGQEVILRCVPISNHLYFYWYRQILGQKVEFLVSFYNNEISEKSEIFDDQFSVERPDGSNFTLKIRSTKLEDSAMYFCASKSGTGRNQPQHFGDGTRLSIL.